This T cell receptor (beta chain) is drawn from a study of technical replicates of blood from several donors (dated by TCRdb to about 2017). The library came from the immunoSEQ multiplex PCR assay. TCRdb stores this immuneACCESS table with in-frame sequences only. Part of the clones is absent; in the studies checked, under half of the shortfall reflects unresolved V genes, and no reason is known for the rest. The sample contains 65,000 to 95,000 clones, roughly 93% of them found a single time. The ten largest clones take up 0.2% to 0.3% of the sample. Of note for this clone: This receptor's antigen is unknown. Per-base qualities were not stored, and no clone one base away is much larger.

There are 16 amino acids in the CDR3, from cysteine to phenylalanine inclusive. Only CDR3 DNA is held: 48 bases, read in frame from base 1. The sample taken for sequencing was T cells isolated from PBMCs. The receptor chain draws on TRBV21-1 and TRBJ1-1. TRBV21-1 is annotated as a pseudogene. This sequence originates from a human donor in good health. The nucleotides are TGTGCCAGCAGCAAACCCCATCAGGAGCCTCGGGGGGGAGCTTTCTTT. It specifies CASSKPHQEPRGGAFF.